Listed below are T cell receptor beta chains from one sample, sequenced in a study of blood T cell repertoires in COVID-19. This table comes from immunoSEQ multiplex PCR, and its TCRdb copy is limited to in-frame clones, with some not included. The table records more than 100,000 clones, about four fifths of them present only once. Sequencing was performed on peripheral blood. These receptors were taken from a woman in her thirties who had recovered from COVID-19. The CDR3 runs from the conserved cysteine through the conserved F or W. Each record gives: D gene, J gene, clone size, V gene, CDR3 DNA, CDR3 protein. A D gene is named only where the DNA matches it firmly. Clone size is given for some rows only: seen once, a few or many times, or a class if the clone is expanded.

D gene: .
J gene: TRBJ2-5
clone size: .
V gene: TRBV11-2
CDR3 DNA: TGTGCCAGCAGCGGGGGGTGGGTCCAAGAGACCCAGTACTTC
CDR3 protein: CASSGGWVQETQYF

D gene: TRBD1
J gene: TRBJ2-6
clone size: .
V gene: TRBV27
CDR3 DNA: TGTGCCAGCAGTTCCCCCGCGACAGGGAAAAGGACTGGGGCCAACGTCCTGACTTTC
CDR3 protein: CASSSPATGKRTGANVLTF

D gene: .
J gene: TRBJ1-3
clone size: .
V gene: TRBV5-1
CDR3 DNA: TGCGCCAGCAGCAAAAATACAGGGTCCGGAAACACCATATATTTT
CDR3 protein: CASSKNTGSGNTIYF

D gene: TRBD2
J gene: TRBJ2-1
clone size: once
V gene: TRBV5-1
CDR3 DNA: TGCGCCAGCAGCCCCAGACTAGCGGACTCCTACAATGAGCAGTTCTTC
CDR3 protein: CASSPRLADSYNEQFF

D gene: TRBD1
J gene: TRBJ1-1
clone size: .
V gene: TRBV7-9
CDR3 DNA: TGTGCCCTCCAGCCCGGGACAGGGACCACTGAAGCTTTCTTT
CDR3 protein: CALQPGTGTTEAFF

D gene: .
J gene: TRBJ2-5
clone size: .
V gene: TRBV18
CDR3 DNA: TGTGCCAGCTCACCCCAGGATGGGGAGACCCAGTACTTC
CDR3 protein: CASSPQDGETQYF

D gene: .
J gene: TRBJ2-7
clone size: .
V gene: TRBV6-5
CDR3 DNA: TGTGCCAGCAGTAACAGCGGTGCGTCCTACGAGCAGTACTTC
CDR3 protein: CASSNSGASYEQYF

D gene: TRBD1
J gene: TRBJ2-2
clone size: .
V gene: TRBV13
CDR3 DNA: TGTGCCAGCACCCGGACAGGGGCGAACACCGGGGAGCTGTTTTTT
CDR3 protein: CASTRTGANTGELFF

D gene: .
J gene: TRBJ2-5
clone size: once
V gene: TRBV3-1/TRBV3-2
CDR3 DNA: TGTGCCAGCAGCCAAGATAACAGACAAGAGACCCAGTACTTC
CDR3 protein: CASSQDNRQETQYF

D gene: .
J gene: TRBJ2-2
clone size: .
V gene: TRBV7-9
CDR3 DNA: TGTGCCAGCAGCTTGGGGGACACAAACACCGGGGAGCTGTTTTTT
CDR3 protein: CASSLGDTNTGELFF

D gene: .
J gene: TRBJ1-1
clone size: .
V gene: TRBV12-5
CDR3 DNA: TGTGCTAGTGGTTTAAACGGGGGTGACACTGAAGCTTTCTTT
CDR3 protein: CASGLNGGDTEAFF

D gene: .
J gene: TRBJ1-2
clone size: .
V gene: TRBV27
CDR3 DNA: TGTGCCAGCAGTTTATCGCCGACAACCTATGGCTACACCTTC
CDR3 protein: CASSLSPTTYGYTF

D gene: TRBD1
J gene: TRBJ1-3
clone size: .
V gene: TRBV19
CDR3 DNA: TGTGCCAGTACCACGCAGGGGGATCGTGGAAACACCATATATTTT
CDR3 protein: CASTTQGDRGNTIYF

D gene: TRBD2
J gene: TRBJ2-3
clone size: .
V gene: TRBV2
CDR3 DNA: TGTGCCAGCAGGTTCCTAGCGGGGGGGCGAGATACGCAGTATTTT
CDR3 protein: CASRFLAGGRDTQYF

D gene: TRBD1
J gene: TRBJ2-1
clone size: .
V gene: TRBV10-3
CDR3 DNA: TGTGCCATCAGGGGGGACAGGGTGAAGGACAATGAGCAGTTCTTC
CDR3 protein: CAIRGDRVKDNEQFF

D gene: TRBD2
J gene: TRBJ2-3
clone size: .
V gene: TRBV18
CDR3 DNA: TGTGCCAGCTCACCAGCGGGAGTTAGGACAGATACGCAGTATTTT
CDR3 protein: CASSPAGVRTDTQYF

D gene: TRBD1
J gene: TRBJ2-2
clone size: .
V gene: TRBV9
CDR3 DNA: TGTGCCAGCAGCAGACGACAGGGGGAGATTACCGGGGAGCTGTTTTTT
CDR3 protein: CASSRRQGEITGELFF

D gene: .
J gene: TRBJ2-7
clone size: few
V gene: TRBV6-5
CDR3 DNA: TGTGCCAGCAGGGTCGCGAGCTCCTACGAGCAGTACTTC
CDR3 protein: CASRVASSYEQYF

D gene: .
J gene: TRBJ1-5
clone size: .
V gene: TRBV20-1
CDR3 DNA: TGCAGTGCTAGTTTTGGTACAGATAGCAATCAGCCCCAGCATTTT
CDR3 protein: CSASFGTDSNQPQHF

D gene: .
J gene: TRBJ1-2
clone size: .
V gene: TRBV5-4
CDR3 DNA: TGTGCCAGCAGCTGGGGGAGGGGCTACGGCACCTTC
CDR3 protein: CASSWGRGYGTF

D gene: TRBD2
J gene: TRBJ2-5
clone size: .
V gene: TRBV7-9
CDR3 DNA: TGTGCCTCCCGGGGGGAGCAAGAGACCCAGTACTTC
CDR3 protein: CASRGEQETQYF

D gene: .
J gene: TRBJ1-6
clone size: many
V gene: TRBV7-2
CDR3 DNA: TGTGCCAGCAGCTTAGAAATAGGCAGGGAAAGTTCACCCCTCCACTTT
CDR3 protein: CASSLEIGRESSPLHF

D gene: .
J gene: TRBJ1-6
clone size: .
V gene: TRBV2
CDR3 DNA: TGTGCCAGCAGTGAAGCCCGGGTATCCTCACCCCTCCACTTT
CDR3 protein: CASSEARVSSPLHF

D gene: TRBD1
J gene: TRBJ1-2
clone size: .
V gene: TRBV27
CDR3 DNA: TGTGCCAGCAGTTCCGACAGGGGGGATTACTATGGCTACACCTTC
CDR3 protein: CASSSDRGDYYGYTF